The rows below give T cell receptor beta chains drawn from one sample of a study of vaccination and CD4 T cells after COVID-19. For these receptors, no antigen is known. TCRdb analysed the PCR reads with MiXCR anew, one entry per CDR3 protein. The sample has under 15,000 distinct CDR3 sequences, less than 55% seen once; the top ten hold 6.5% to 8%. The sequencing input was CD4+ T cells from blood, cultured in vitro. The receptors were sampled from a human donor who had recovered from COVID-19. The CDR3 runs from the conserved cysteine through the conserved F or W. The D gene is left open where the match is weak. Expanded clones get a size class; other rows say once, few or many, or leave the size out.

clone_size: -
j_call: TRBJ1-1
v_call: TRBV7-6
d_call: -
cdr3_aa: CASSLAGRGDTEAFF
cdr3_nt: TGTGCCAGCAGCTTAGCGGGACGCGGAGACACTGAAGCTTTCTTT

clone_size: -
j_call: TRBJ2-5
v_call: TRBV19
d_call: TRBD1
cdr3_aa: CASSRGQSGVTQYF
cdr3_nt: TGTGCCAGTAGTAGGGGACAGTCGGGTGTGACCCAGTACTTC

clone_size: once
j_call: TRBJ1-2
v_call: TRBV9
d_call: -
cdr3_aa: CASSVEPAGGGAGGYTF
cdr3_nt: TGTGCCAGCAGCGTAGAGCCTGCGGGGGGGGGCGCAGGCGGCTACACCTTC

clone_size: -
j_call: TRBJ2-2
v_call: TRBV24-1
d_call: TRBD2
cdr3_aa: CATSDLGLAGGEFNTGELFF
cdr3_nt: TGTGCCACCAGTGATTTGGGACTAGCGGGAGGCGAGTTCAACACCGGGGAGCTGTTTTTT

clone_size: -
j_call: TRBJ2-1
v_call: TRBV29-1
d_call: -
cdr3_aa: CSSKGTPNNEQFF
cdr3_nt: TGCAGCTCCAAAGGCACGCCGAACAATGAGCAGTTCTTC

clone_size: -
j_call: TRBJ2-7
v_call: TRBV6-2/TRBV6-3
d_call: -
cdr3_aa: CASSYSNNVYEQYF
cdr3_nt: TGTGCCAGCAGTTACTCGAATAACGTCTACGAGCAGTACTTC

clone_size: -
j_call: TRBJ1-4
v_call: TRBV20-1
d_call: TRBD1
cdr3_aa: CSASQGAHFEKLFF
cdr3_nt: TGCAGTGCTAGTCAGGGGGCCCATTTTGAAAAACTGTTTTTT

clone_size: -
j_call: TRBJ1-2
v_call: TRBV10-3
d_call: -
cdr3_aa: CAISEYRSYGYTF
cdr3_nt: TGTGCCATCAGTGAGTACCGGTCCTATGGCTACACCTTC

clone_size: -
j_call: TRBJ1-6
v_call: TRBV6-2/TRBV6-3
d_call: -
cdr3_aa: CASSYLTPNSPLHF
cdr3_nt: TGTGCCAGCAGTTATTTAACCCCGAATTCACCCCTCCACTTT

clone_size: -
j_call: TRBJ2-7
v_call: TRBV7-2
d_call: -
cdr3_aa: CASSSGAYEQYF
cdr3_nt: TGTGCCAGCAGCTCTGGCGCGTACGAGCAGTACTTC